The 15 T cell receptor beta chains in this list originate from one sample, sequenced in a study of cytomegalovirus exposure and HLA in healthy donors. PCR involved 60 Vbeta and 13 Jbeta primers. The method was immunoSEQ multiplex PCR; TCRdb's version includes in-frame clones alone and lacks a portion of them. The data hold about 96,000 clones, with 65% to 75% observed a single time. Sequences were obtained from PBMCs. These receptors all stem from a female donor in good health and CMV-seropositive.

The gene calls are TRBV6-5 and TRBJ2-7; 8 bases align to TRBD2. Germline CDR1 and CDR2: MNHEY and SVGAGI. V lost 5 bases to trimming and J lost 2 bases; unmatched junction nucleotides: 8. The CDR3 contains 15 residues. Here the CDR3 reads CASSPLAGRPYEQYF. As DNA, the CDR3 is TGTGCCAGCAGTCCGCTAGCGGGCAGACCCTACGAGCAGTACTTC.

This clone was counted between two and nine times. The chain couples TRBV28 to TRBJ1-1; D remains unclear. This CDR3 spans 14 amino acids. Germline CDR1 reads MDHEN; CDR2 reads SYDVKM. The V and J ends lost 8 bases and 4 bases respectively, with 17 bases between them. The CDR3 sequence: CASLTPRRGTEAFF. The CDR3 DNA reads as TGTGCCAGCCTGACGCCCCGGCGGGGCACTGAAGCTTTCTTT.

This sequence joins TRBV6-1 and TRBJ1-1; D remains unclear. Trimming took off 2 bases at V and 1 base at J, with 8 bases between the two ends. The CDR3 spans 14 residues. Germline CDR1 reads MNHNS; CDR2 reads SASEGT. CDR3 sequence: CASSELIENTEAFF. In nucleotides, the CDR3 is TGTGCCAGCAGTGAATTAATAGAGAACACTGAAGCTTTCTTT.

V and J are TRBV5-1 and TRBJ2-1; 8 positions agree with TRBD2. The length of the CDR3 is 16 residues. Germline lookup yields CDR1 SGHRS and CDR2 YFSETQ. The V segment lost 4 bases and the J segment 8 bases; nucleotides outside the gene matches: 14. CDR3: CASSRKGTRRIHEQFF. The CDR3 coding sequence is TGCGCCAGCAGCCGCAAGGGGACTAGGAGGATCCATGAGCAGTTCTTC.

This clone has a single count. V and J are TRBV9 and TRBJ2-5; TRBD1 matches at 9 bases. The junction had 6 bases not matched to a gene; V was cut back by 4 bases and J by 5 bases. There are 14 residues in the CDR3. Germline V gene sequence: CDR1 SGDLS, CDR2 YYNGEE. CDR3 residues: CASSKQGALETQYF. The CDR3 coding sequence is TGTGCCAGCAGCAAACAGGGGGCGTTGGAGACCCAGTACTTC.

The chain combines TRBV4-3 with TRBJ2-1; maybe TRBD2 (5 bases). The CDR3 totals 15 residues. Trimming took 0 bases from V and 6 from J, leaving 12 bases between them. Germline CDR1 and CDR2: LGHNA and YSLEER. For the CDR3, the DNA is TGCGCCAGCAGCCAAGATAGAAGGACTTTCAATGAGCAGTTCTTC. Translated, it gives CASSQDRRTFNEQFF.

The chain joins TRBV2 to TRBJ2-3; D is perhaps TRBD2 (6 bases). CDR3 length equals 12 residues. Germline lookup yields CDR1 SNHLY and CDR2 FYNNEI. With 4 bases removed from V and 4 bases from J, the gap between germline ends came to 6 bases. CDR3: CASSGRADTQYF. DNA of the CDR3: TGTGCCAGCAGTGGGAGGGCAGATACGCAGTATTTT.

This chain connects TRBV5-1 to TRBJ2-5; a possible D gene is TRBD1 (6 bases). In germline, CDR1 is SGHRS, CDR2 YFSETQ. V lost 4 bases, J lost 5 bases, and 18 bases lay in between. The CDR3 contains 15 residues. The CDR3 spells CASSHYRAGGETQYF. The CDR3, as DNA: TGCGCCAGCAGCCACTACAGGGCGGGTGGGGAGACCCAGTACTTC.

V and J are TRBV9 and TRBJ2-5, with TRBD1 matching 10 bases. This CDR3 is built from 15 residues. The J segment lost 5 bases and the V segment lost 0 bases, leaving 4 bases of the junction unmatched. Germline V gene sequence: CDR1 SGDLS, CDR2 YYNGEE. CDR3 amino acids: CASSVGQGAVETQYF. The CDR3, as DNA: TGTGCCAGCAGCGTAGGACAGGGGGCAGTGGAGACCCAGTACTTC.

This clone was recorded a few times. The chain carries TRBV6-6 and TRBJ2-5, with 12 bases identical to TRBD2. CDR3 length: 15 residues. The V gene's germline CDR1 is MNHNY and CDR2 SVGAGI (reference sequence). The trim removed 6 bases at V and 5 bases at J, leaving 7 bases unmatched. The CDR3 region is CASSRPSGGAETQYF. As DNA, the CDR3 is TGTGCCAGCAGCAGACCTAGCGGGGGGGCCGAGACCCAGTACTTC.

Points on this clone: This same CDR3 is encoded by further DNA sequences in the sample. The rearrangement joins TRBV29-1 to TRBJ2-7; 14 bases map to TRBD2. After removal of 7 bases from V and 3 bases from J, the junction contained 2 bases not matched to a gene. Germline-derived CDR1 and CDR2 are SQVTM and ANQGSEA. The CDR3 contains 13 residues. CDR3 in DNA: TGCAGCGCTGGGACTAGCGGGAGCTACGAGCAGTACTTC. Translating it yields CSAGTSGSYEQYF.

This rearrangement joins TRBV6-1 to TRBJ2-1; 14 nucleotides align to TRBD2. The CDR3 runs to 15 residues. Trimming removed 7 bases from V and 7 bases from J; junction bases left unmatched: 6. The V gene's germline CDR1 is MNHNS and CDR2 SASEGT. CDR3 bases: TGTGCCAGCACTCCGGGACTAGCGGGAGCAAATGAGCAGTTCTTC. Translating it yields CASTPGLAGANEQFF.

The chain joins TRBV7-2 to TRBJ2-7; 7 bases match TRBD2. This CDR3 is built from 15 residues. Per germline, CDR1 SGHTA and CDR2 FQGNSA. J lost 2 bases, V lost 5 bases, and 9 bases had no gene match. As DNA, the CDR3 is TGTGCCAGCAGCCCGGCGGCGCGGGAGCCCTACGAGCAGTACTTC. Translating gives CASSPAAREPYEQYF.

This clone was counted between two and nine times. This rearrangement joins TRBV2 to TRBJ2-6; the match to TRBD1 covers 8 bases. Germline V gives CDR1 SNHLY, CDR2 FYNNEI. J gave up 3 bases and V 7 bases, and 8 bases lay outside the gene matches. The CDR3 totals 16 residues. CDR3 sequence: CASKGRGLGGANVLTF. The CDR3 bases are TGTGCCAGCAAGGGCAGGGGGCTTGGTGGGGCCAACGTCCTGACTTTC.

This clone was detected a few times. This chain links TRBV15 with TRBJ2-3; 7 nucleotides align to TRBD2. Trimming at V came to 5 bases and at J to 3 bases, leaving 14 bases not matched to a gene. CDR1 LNHNV and CDR2 YYDKDF come from the germline V gene (reference sequence). The CDR3 extends over 17 amino acids. In nucleotides, the CDR3 is TGTGCCACCAGCCCCGAGGGAGGGCTCGCTCAGACAGATACGCAGTATTTT. This encodes CATSPEGGLAQTDTQYF. The full variable domain, rest sourced from reference TRBV15 and TRBJ2-3, is DAMVIQNPRYQVTQFGKPVTLSCSQTLNHNVMYWYQQKSSQAPKLLFHYYDKDFNNEADTPDNFQSRRPNTSFCFLDIRSPGLGDTAMYLCATSPEGGLAQTDTQYFGPGTRLTVL.